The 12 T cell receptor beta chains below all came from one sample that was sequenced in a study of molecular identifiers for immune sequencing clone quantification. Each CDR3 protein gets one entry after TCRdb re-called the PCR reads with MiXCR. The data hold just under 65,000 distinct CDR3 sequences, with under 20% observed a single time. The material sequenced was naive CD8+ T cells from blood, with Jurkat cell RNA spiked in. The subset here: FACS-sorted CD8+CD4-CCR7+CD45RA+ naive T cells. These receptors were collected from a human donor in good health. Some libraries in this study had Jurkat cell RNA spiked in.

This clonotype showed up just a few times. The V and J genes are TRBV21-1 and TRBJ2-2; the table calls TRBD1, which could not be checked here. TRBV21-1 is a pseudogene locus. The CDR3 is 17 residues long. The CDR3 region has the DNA TGTGCCAGCAGGGCATACAGGGGGCAAGCCACAGCCGGGGAGCTGTTTTTT. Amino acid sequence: CASRAYRGQATAGELFF.

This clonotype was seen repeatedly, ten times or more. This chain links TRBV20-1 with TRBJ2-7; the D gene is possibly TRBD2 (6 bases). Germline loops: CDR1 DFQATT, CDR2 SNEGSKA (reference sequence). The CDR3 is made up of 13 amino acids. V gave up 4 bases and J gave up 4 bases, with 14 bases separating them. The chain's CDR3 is CSATRDSQYEQYF. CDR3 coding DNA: TGCAGTGCTACCCGGGACTCACAGTACGAGCAGTACTTC.

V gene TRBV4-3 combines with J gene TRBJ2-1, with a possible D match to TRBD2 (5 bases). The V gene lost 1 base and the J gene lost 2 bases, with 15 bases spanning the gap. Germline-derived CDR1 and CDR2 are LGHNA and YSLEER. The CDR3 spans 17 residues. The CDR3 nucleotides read TGCGCCAGCAGCCAAGGGGGAGTCGGGAATACCTACAATGAGCAGTTCTTC. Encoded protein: CASSQGGVGNTYNEQFF.

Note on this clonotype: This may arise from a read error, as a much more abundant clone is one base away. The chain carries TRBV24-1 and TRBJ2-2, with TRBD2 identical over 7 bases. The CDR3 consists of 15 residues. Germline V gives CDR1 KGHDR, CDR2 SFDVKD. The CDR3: CATSEGDYPGGELLF. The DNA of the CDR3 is TGTGCCACCAGTGAGGGGGACTACCCAGGCGGGGAGCTGCTTTTT.

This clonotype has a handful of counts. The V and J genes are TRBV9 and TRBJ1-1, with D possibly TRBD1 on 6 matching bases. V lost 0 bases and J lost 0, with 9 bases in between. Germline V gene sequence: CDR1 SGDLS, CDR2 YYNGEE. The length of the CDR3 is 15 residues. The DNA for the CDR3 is TGTGCCAGCAGCGTAGCTCAGGGGTTGAACACTGAAGCTTTCTTT. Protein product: CASSVAQGLNTEAFF.

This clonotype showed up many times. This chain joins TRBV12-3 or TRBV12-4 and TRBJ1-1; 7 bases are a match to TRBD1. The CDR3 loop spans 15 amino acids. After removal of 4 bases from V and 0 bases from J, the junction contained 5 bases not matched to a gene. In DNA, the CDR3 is TGTGCCAGCAGTTCTCCCGACAGGGTGAACACTGAAGCTTTCTTT. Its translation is CASSSPDRVNTEAFF.

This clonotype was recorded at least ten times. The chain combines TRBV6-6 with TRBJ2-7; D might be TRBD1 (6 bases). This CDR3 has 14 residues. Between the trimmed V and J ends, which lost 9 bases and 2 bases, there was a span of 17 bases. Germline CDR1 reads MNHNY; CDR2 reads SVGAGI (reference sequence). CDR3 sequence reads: CASSPGRGTYEQYF. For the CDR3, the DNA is TGTGCCAGTTCCCCGGGCAGGGGTACCTACGAGCAGTACTTC.

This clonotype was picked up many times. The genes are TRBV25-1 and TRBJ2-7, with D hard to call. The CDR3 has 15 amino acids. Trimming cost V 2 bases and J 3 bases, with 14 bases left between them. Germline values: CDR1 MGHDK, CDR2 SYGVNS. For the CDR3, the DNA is TGTGCCAGCAGTGAAGCTCGGCTGGCTCACTACGAGCAGTACTTC. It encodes CASSEARLAHYEQYF.

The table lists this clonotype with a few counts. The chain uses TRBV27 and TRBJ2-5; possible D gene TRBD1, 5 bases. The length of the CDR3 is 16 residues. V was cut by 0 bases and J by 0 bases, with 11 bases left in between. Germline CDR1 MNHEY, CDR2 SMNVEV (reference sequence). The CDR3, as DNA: TGTGCCAGCAGTTTATCGGTTGGGGCGAACCAAGAGACCCAGTACTTC. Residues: CASSLSVGANQETQYF.

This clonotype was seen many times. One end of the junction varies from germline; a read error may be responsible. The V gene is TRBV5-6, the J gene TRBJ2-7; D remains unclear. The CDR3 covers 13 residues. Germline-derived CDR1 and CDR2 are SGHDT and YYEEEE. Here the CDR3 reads CASTLGISYEQYF. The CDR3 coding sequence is TGTGCCAGCACCTTGGGGATATCCTACGAGCAGTACTTC. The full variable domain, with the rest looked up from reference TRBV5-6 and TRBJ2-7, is DAGVTQSPTHLIKTRGQQVTLRCSPKSGHDTVSWYQQALGQGPQFIFQYYEEEERQRGNFPDRFSGHQFPNYSSELNVNALLLGDSALYLCASTLGISYEQYFGPGTRLTVT.

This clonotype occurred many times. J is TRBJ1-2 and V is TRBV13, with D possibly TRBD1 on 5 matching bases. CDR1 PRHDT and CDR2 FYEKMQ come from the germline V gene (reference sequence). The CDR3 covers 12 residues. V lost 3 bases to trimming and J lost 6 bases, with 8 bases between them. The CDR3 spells CASSLAGNGYTF. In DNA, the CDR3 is TGTGCCAGCAGCTTGGCAGGGAATGGCTACACCTTC. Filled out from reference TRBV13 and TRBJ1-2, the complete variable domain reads AAGVIQSPRHLIKEKRETATLKCYPIPRHDTVYWYQQGPGQDPQFLISFYEKMQSDKGSIPDRFSAQQFSDYHSELNMSSLELGDSALYFCASSLAGNGYTFGSGTRLTVV.

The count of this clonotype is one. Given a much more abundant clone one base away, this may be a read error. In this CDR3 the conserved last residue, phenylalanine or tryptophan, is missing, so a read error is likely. CDR3 in amino acids: CASSFPGYTDTQYS. The CDR3 nucleotides are TGTGCCAGCAGCTTCCCAGGGTACACAGATACGCAGTATTCT. The chain combines TRBV11-3 with TRBJ2-3, with D possibly matching TRBD1 (5 bases). Germline V gene data show CDR1 as SGHNT and CDR2 as YENEEA. The V and J ends lost 3 bases and 2 bases respectively, with 9 bases between them. The CDR3 loop spans 14 amino acids.